This is a list of T cell receptor beta chains from one sample in a study of T cells in Graves' hyperthyroidism and ophthalmopathy. One entry per CDR3 protein results from TCRdb running MiXCR on the multiplex PCR reads. This sample carries more than 300,000 distinct CDR3 sequences, roughly a sixth of them seen once, and the ten largest clones take approximately 33%. The sequenced material came from blood. These TCRs come from a young woman with Graves' hyperthyroidism that later progressed to Graves' ophthalmopathy. Both conserved end residues are part of each CDR3. D genes are given only for firm matches. Size values are once, few and many counts, or a class for expanded clones, and some rows have none.

CASSPVRASNQPQHF TGTGCCAGCTCACCGGTCAGGGCAAGCAATCAGCCCCAGCATTTT NA TRBJ1-5 TRBV18 few
CASSRTGTEKLFF TGTGCCAGCTCACGGACAGGTACTGAAAAACTGTTTTTT TRBD1 TRBJ1-4 TRBV18 many
CASSFGSVNEKLFF TGTGCCAGCAGTTTTGGATCCGTTAATGAAAAACTGTTTTTT NA TRBJ1-4 TRBV6-2/TRBV6-3 few
CASSSIKGQGITEAFF TGCGCCAGCAGCTCAATAAAGGGACAGGGCATCACTGAAGCTTTCTTT TRBD1 TRBJ1-1 TRBV5-1 NA
CASSDSTSGYNEQFF TGTGCCAGCAGTGACTCGACTAGCGGCTACAATGAGCAGTTCTTC TRBD2 TRBJ2-1 TRBV25-1 few
CASSPRLGQGPTGELFF TGTGCCAGTAGTCCGAGGCTGGGACAGGGACCAACCGGGGAGCTGTTTTTT TRBD1 TRBJ2-2 TRBV19 NA
CSADGSDRMNTEAFF TGCAGTGCCGATGGGTCTGACAGAATGAACACTGAAGCTTTCTTT NA TRBJ1-1 TRBV20-1 few
CSARESAGEETQYF TGCAGTGCTAGAGAGTCAGCGGGAGAAGAGACCCAGTACTTC TRBD2 TRBJ2-5 TRBV20-1 few
CASQQGNEQYF TGCGCCAGCCAGCAGGGTAACGAGCAGTACTTC NA TRBJ2-7 TRBV5-1 NA
CASSLVGGAAYEQYF TGTGCCAGCAGCCTAGTGGGGGGCGCGGCCTACGAGCAGTACTTC NA TRBJ2-7 TRBV7-8 few
CATEQYSDGELFF TGTGCCACTGAACAATACTCGGACGGGGAGCTGTTTTTT NA TRBJ2-2 TRBV2 many